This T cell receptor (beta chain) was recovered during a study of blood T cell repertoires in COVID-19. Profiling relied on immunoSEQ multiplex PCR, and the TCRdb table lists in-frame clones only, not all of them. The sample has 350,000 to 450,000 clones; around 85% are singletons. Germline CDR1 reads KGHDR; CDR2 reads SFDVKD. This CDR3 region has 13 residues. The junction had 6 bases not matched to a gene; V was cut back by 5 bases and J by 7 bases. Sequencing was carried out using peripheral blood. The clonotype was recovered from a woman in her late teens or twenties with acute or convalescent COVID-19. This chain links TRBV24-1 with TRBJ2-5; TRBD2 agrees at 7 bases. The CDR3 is CATSGAGEGTQYF. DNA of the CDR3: TGTGCCACCAGTGGGGCGGGAGAGGGGACCCAGTACTTC.